This is a list of T cell receptor beta chains from one sample in a study of cytomegalovirus exposure and HLA in healthy donors. The data were produced by immunoSEQ multiplex PCR, yet TCRdb's version contains in-frame clones alone and is incomplete. The sample holds about 160,000 clones, approximately 90% seen once. Sequencing was done on a sample of PBMCs. The receptor set was obtained from a man between 18 and 29 years old in good health and CMV-seronegative. CDR3s include the opening cysteine and the closing phenylalanine or tryptophan. The order of the fields is V gene, D gene, J gene, CDR3 protein. The D gene is left open where the match is weak.

V: TRBV11-2; D: .; J: TRBJ2-5; CDR3: CASSLDGGNQETQYF
V: TRBV4-1; D: TRBD1; J: TRBJ2-7; CDR3: CASSRQVQGGYEQYF
V: TRBV28; D: TRBD1; J: TRBJ1-5; CDR3: CASKTVGTGVGNQPQHF
V: TRBV5-4; D: TRBD2; J: TRBJ2-1; CDR3: CASSLKAGTVQEQFF
V: TRBV18; D: .; J: TRBJ2-5; CDR3: CASSPRGQGGETQYF
V: TRBV6-5; D: .; J: TRBJ2-3; CDR3: CASSYSLRAKGDTQYF
V: TRBV13; D: TRBD1; J: TRBJ2-7; CDR3: CASSYRDRTYEQYF
V: TRBV7-9; D: .; J: TRBJ1-1; CDR3: CASSLAGEGTEAFF
V: TRBV6-6; D: .; J: TRBJ1-5; CDR3: CASSPRQTSGPQHF
V: TRBV15; D: .; J: TRBJ2-7; CDR3: CATSSSWGAAGEQYF
V: TRBV5-1; D: TRBD1; J: TRBJ1-5; CDR3: CASSLGAGGSQPQHF
V: TRBV2; D: .; J: TRBJ2-1; CDR3: CASSEGSGPPFNEQFF
V: TRBV27; D: .; J: TRBJ1-1; CDR3: CASSLSWRSNTEAFF
V: TRBV5-1; D: TRBD1; J: TRBJ1-2; CDR3: CASSSAGQGEGGYTF
V: TRBV6-5; D: .; J: TRBJ2-2; CDR3: CASSLGELFF
V: TRBV4-2; D: .; J: TRBJ1-5; CDR3: CASSQESSPGNQPQHF
V: TRBV14; D: TRBD2; J: TRBJ2-2; CDR3: CASSLFSGFTGELFF
V: TRBV5-4; D: TRBD2; J: TRBJ2-2; CDR3: CASSSRLAARGGELFF
V: TRBV10-1; D: TRBD1; J: TRBJ1-2; CDR3: CASSDGTANYGYTF
V: TRBV4-1; D: TRBD1; J: TRBJ1-5; CDR3: CASSQGQLFNQPQHF
V: TRBV19; D: .; J: TRBJ1-2; CDR3: CASSQDRRGGYTF
V: TRBV11-2; D: .; J: TRBJ2-3; CDR3: CASSLDFARSDTQYF
V: TRBV7-9; D: .; J: TRBJ1-2; CDR3: CASIGGADYGYTF
V: TRBV29-1; D: TRBD1; J: TRBJ1-2; CDR3: CSARQGPNYGYTF
V: TRBV11-3; D: TRBD1; J: TRBJ1-1; CDR3: CASSRQGDTEAFF
V: TRBV27; D: TRBD1; J: TRBJ1-2; CDR3: CASSLQGQGAGYTF
V: TRBV4-1; D: TRBD2; J: TRBJ2-1; CDR3: CASSIRGGGAENEQFF
V: TRBV5-4; D: TRBD1; J: TRBJ2-7; CDR3: CASSLGATGVLFSYEQYF
V: TRBV29-1; D: .; J: TRBJ1-2; CDR3: CSVVTGNYGYTF
V: TRBV5-1; D: TRBD1; J: TRBJ1-5; CDR3: CASSFGTVGQPQHF
V: TRBV20-1; D: .; J: TRBJ1-1; CDR3: CSARDRPEAFF
V: TRBV18; D: TRBD1; J: TRBJ1-3; CDR3: CASSADRAYGNTIYF
V: TRBV7-9; D: .; J: TRBJ1-4; CDR3: CASSSGATNEKLFF
V: TRBV5-6; D: .; J: TRBJ2-7; CDR3: CASSLGQAFYEQYF
V: TRBV29-1; D: .; J: TRBJ2-1; CDR3: CSVSGRGGNEQFF